This T cell receptor beta chain was obtained from a study of a mutant IDH1 vaccine in newly diagnosed glioma. General observations from the study: Among all patients, vaccine-induced immune responses occurred in 85% to 95%.

As for time point: week 47, end of study. Vaccination comprised doses that each held 300 ug of mutant IDH1 20-mer peptide, plus topical imiquimod. Patients received eight vaccinations in weeks 1, 3, 5, 7, 11, 15, 19, 23. To note about this clone: Its antigen is still unknown.

The CDR3 sequence is 12 residues long. V lost 5 bases to trimming and J lost 3 bases, with 8 bases between them. Germline loops: CDR1 SGHAT, CDR2 FQNNGV. This table comes from immunoSEQ multiplex PCR, and its TCRdb copy is limited to in-frame clones, with some not included. In the table there are tens of thousands of clones, approximately 88% of which are singletons. The chain combines TRBV11-2 with TRBJ2-7, with unresolved D. This specimen was PBMCs, taken from a glioma patient whose treatment included an IDH1 peptide vaccine. This TCR came from a woman aged 30 to 39 with glioma. Some clones in this sample may be carry-over from other donors' samples. CDR3 residues: CASSLNVYEQYF. The CDR3 DNA follows: TGTGCCAGCAGCCTAAACGTCTACGAGCAGTACTTC.